This T cell receptor (beta chain) was sequenced in a study of shared T cell receptors in the human thymus. Assay used: immunoSEQ multiplex PCR; TCRdb lists only in-frame clones, some missing. Here the sample spans 500,000 to 850,000 clones, about 89% being singletons. The germline V gene has CDR1 SGHTA and CDR2 FQGTGA. This CDR3 is 13 amino acids long. V was clipped by 8 bases and J by 5 bases, with 12 bases between them. Another study also made use of these data, one on human thymus T cells. That work contributes: All donors were healthy Finnish infants who were undergoing corrective surgery to treat congenital heart defects. Corrective heart surgery yielded the resections from which the thymus tissue came. There were highly overlapping thymic repertoires among unrelated individuals, as related research reported.

Sequenced input: thymocytes. The rearrangement links TRBV7-3 to TRBJ2-2; D not certain. The sequence derives from a boy younger than two with a congenital heart defect. The CDR3: CASGSGGTGELFF. Here the CDR3 DNA reads TGTGCCAGCGGGTCGGGTGGGACCGGGGAGCTGTTTTTT.